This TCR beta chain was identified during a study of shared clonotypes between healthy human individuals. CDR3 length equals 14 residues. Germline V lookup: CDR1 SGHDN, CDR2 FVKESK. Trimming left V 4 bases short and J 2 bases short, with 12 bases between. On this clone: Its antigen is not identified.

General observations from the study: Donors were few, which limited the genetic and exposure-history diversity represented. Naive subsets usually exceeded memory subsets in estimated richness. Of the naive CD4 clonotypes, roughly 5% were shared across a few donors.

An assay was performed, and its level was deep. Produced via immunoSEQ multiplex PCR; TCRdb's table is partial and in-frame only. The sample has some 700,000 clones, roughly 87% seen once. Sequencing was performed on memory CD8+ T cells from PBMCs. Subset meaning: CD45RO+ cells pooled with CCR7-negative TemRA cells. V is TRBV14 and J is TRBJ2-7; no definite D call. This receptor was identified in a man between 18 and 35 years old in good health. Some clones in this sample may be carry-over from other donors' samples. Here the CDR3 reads CASSPYGTTYEQYF. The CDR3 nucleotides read TGTGCCAGCAGCCCCTACGGAACGACCTACGAGCAGTACTTC.